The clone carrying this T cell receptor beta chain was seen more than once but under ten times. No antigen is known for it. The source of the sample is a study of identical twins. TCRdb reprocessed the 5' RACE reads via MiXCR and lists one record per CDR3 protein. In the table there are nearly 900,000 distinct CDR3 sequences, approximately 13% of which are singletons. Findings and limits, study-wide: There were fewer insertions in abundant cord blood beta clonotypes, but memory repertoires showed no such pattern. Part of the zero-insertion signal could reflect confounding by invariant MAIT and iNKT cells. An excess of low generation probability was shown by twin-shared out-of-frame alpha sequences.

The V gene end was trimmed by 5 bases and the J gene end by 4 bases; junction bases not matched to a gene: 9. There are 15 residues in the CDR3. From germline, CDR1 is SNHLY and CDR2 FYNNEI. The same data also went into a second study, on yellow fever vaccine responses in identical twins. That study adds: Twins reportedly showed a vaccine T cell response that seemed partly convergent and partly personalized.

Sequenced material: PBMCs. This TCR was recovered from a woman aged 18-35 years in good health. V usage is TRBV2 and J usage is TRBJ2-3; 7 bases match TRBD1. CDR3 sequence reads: CASSPRGLWADTQYF. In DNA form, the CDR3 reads TGTGCCAGCAGTCCCAGGGGGTTATGGGCAGATACGCAGTATTTT.